Following are 15 T cell receptor beta chains from one sample sequenced in a study of blood T cell repertoires in COVID-19. Some clones are missing from TCRdb's copy, which holds only in-frame ones; the method was immunoSEQ multiplex PCR. The repertoire has tens of thousands of clones, approximately 80% of them found once; the top ten carry approximately 25%. What was sequenced was peripheral blood. The receptors come from a man aged 55 to 69 with acute or convalescent COVID-19.

The gene calls are TRBV5-1 and TRBJ1-2; D is unclear. The CDR3 runs 14 residues. Germline V gene sequence: CDR1 SGHRS, CDR2 YFSETQ. With 3 bases removed from V and 4 bases from J, the gap between germline ends came to 13 bases. CDR3 sequence: CASSSAGWVYGYTF. CDR3 DNA: TGCGCCAGCAGCTCCGCAGGTTGGGTCTATGGCTACACCTTC.

The chain is built from TRBV5-1 and TRBJ2-7, with 7 bases that match TRBD2. Trimming took 4 bases from V and 5 from J; bases not matched to a gene: 9. The CDR3 has 14 amino acids. CDR1 and CDR2 (germline): SGHRS, YFSETQ. The CDR3 nucleotides are TGCGCCAGCAGCCGGGAGCGGGGAGCGAACGAGCAGTACTTC. Amino acid sequence: CASSRERGANEQYF.

The rearrangement joins TRBV6-5 to TRBJ1-1, with a weak D call TRBD1 (5 bases). CDR3 length equals 13 residues. Per the germline V gene, CDR1 is MNHEY and CDR2 is SVGAGI. The germline V and J ends were trimmed by 5 bases and 0 bases, with 7 bases remaining between them. CDR3 sequence (DNA): TGTGCCAGCAGTCAGGGTATGAACACTGAAGCTTTCTTT. Its translation: CASSQGMNTEAFF.

The chain couples TRBV5-1 to TRBJ2-7; TRBD1 agrees at 10 bases. V dropped 0 bases and J dropped 6; count of bases not matched to a gene: 3. CDR1 is SGHRS, CDR2 YFSETQ, per germline. This CDR3 comprises 14 residues. DNA for the CDR3: TGCGCCAGCAGCTTGGGGACAGGGGGGAGCGAGCAGTACGTC. As protein: CASSLGTGGSEQYV.

The chain recombines TRBV27 with TRBJ2-2; D may be TRBD1 (5 bases). Trimming cost V 5 bases and J 0 bases, with 16 bases left between them. Germline values: CDR1 MNHEY, CDR2 SMNVEV (reference sequence). The CDR3 loop spans 17 amino acids. Here the CDR3 reads CASSIRTPLPNTGELFF. The CDR3 DNA reads TGTGCCAGCAGTATCCGGACACCTCTCCCGAACACCGGGGAGCTGTTTTTT.

J is TRBJ2-7 and V is TRBV15; tentative D call: TRBD2 (6 bases). Germline V lookup: CDR1 LNHNV, CDR2 YYDKDF (reference sequence). V was clipped by 4 bases and J by 5 bases, with 18 bases between them. The CDR3 runs 15 residues. CDR3 nucleotide sequence: TGTGCCACCAGCAAAATAAAAGGAGGGGCGGACGAGCAGTACTTC. This encodes CATSKIKGGADEQYF.

The chain combines TRBV5-4 with TRBJ2-7; TRBD2 matches at 15 bases. V dropped 0 bases and J dropped 3; count of bases not matched to a gene: 10. The V gene's germline CDR1 is SGHNT and CDR2 YYREEE (reference sequence). The CDR3 runs to 19 residues. CDR3 nucleotides: TGTGCCAGCAGCTTGGGTGGGACTAGCGGGGGGAAACCTTTCTACGAGCAGTACGTC. Translation gives CASSLGGTSGGKPFYEQYV.

This chain links TRBV5-6 with TRBJ2-1, with a possible D match to TRBD2 (6 bases). CDR1 is SGHDT, CDR2 YYEEEE, per germline. The CDR3 sequence is 15 residues long. Trimming took 3 bases from V and 14 from J, leaving 24 bases between them. Here the CDR3 reads CASSSRGSRPGGKFF. The CDR3, as DNA: TGTGCCAGCAGCTCCCGAGGCAGCCGGCCCGGCGGGAAGTTCTTC.

This clone has just a few counts. This sequence joins TRBV5-5 and TRBJ1-1; D remains ambiguous. CDR1 is SGHKS and CDR2 is YYEKEE in the germline V gene (reference sequence). V gave up 2 bases and J gave up 1 base, with 6 bases separating them. CDR3 length equals 13 residues. The DNA for the CDR3 is TGTGCCAGCAGCTTTTGGGCGAACACTGAAGCTTTCTTT. Translating it yields CASSFWANTEAFF.

The table lists this clone with a count of one. This chain uses TRBV24-1 with TRBJ2-2; TRBD2 agrees at 7 bases. The CDR3 length is 16 residues. V trimming: 6 bases; J trimming: 1 base; junction bases outside the gene matches: 7. Per the germline V gene, CDR1 is KGHDR and CDR2 is SFDVKD. The CDR3 protein is CATSPEGRGNTGELFF. CDR3 nucleotide sequence: TGTGCCACCAGTCCGGAGGGGAGGGGGAACACCGGGGAGCTGTTTTTT.

V gene TRBV13 combines with J gene TRBJ1-1, with D uncertain. The germline V gene has CDR1 PRHDT and CDR2 FYEKMQ (reference sequence). The length of the CDR3 is 16 residues. Trimming cost V 4 bases and J 1 base, with 16 bases left between them. CDR3 sequence reads: CASSYRYKQKNTEAFF. CDR3 DNA sequence: TGTGCCAGCAGCTACCGCTATAAACAGAAGAACACTGAAGCTTTCTTT.

V and J are TRBV5-6 and TRBJ2-5; 11 positions agree with TRBD2. Germline V gene sequence: CDR1 SGHDT, CDR2 YYEEEE. The V and J ends lost 4 bases and 2 bases, in that order; junction bases with no gene match: 7. The CDR3 extends over 16 amino acids. As DNA, the CDR3 is TGTGCCAGCAGCCAACCGGGACTAGCGGTACAAGAGACCCAGTACTTC. Its protein is CASSQPGLAVQETQYF.

The genes are TRBV9 and TRBJ2-3; 7 bases align to TRBD2. The length of the CDR3 is 18 residues. The trim removed 0 bases at V and 7 bases at J, leaving 17 bases unmatched. CDR1 and CDR2 (germline): SGDLS, YYNGEE. In DNA form, the CDR3 reads TGTGCCAGCAGCGTAGGGCCTACTAGCGTGATCCCCGGGAATACGCAGTATTTT. It specifies CASSVGPTSVIPGNTQYF. The variable domain in full, completed from reference TRBV9 and TRBJ2-3, reads DSGVTQTPKHLITATGQRVTLRCSPRSGDLSVYWYQQSLDQGLQFLIQYYNGEERAKGNILERFSAQQFPDLHSELNLSSLELGDSALYFCASSVGPTSVIPGNTQYFGPGTRLTVL.

CDR3 region: CASSLDSGAYTDTQYF. The CDR3 region has the DNA TGTGCCAGCAGCTTAGATAGCGGGGCCTACACAGATACGCAGTATTTT. The gene calls are TRBV7-9 and TRBJ2-3, with TRBD2 matching 8 bases. The V segment lost 1 base and the J segment 2 bases; nucleotides outside the gene matches: 5. CDR3 size: 16 residues. CDR1 is SEHNR and CDR2 is FQNEAQ in the germline V gene (reference sequence).

This chain links TRBV3-1 (or the pseudogene TRBV3-2) with TRBJ2-5; a possible D gene is TRBD1 (6 bases). The V end was cut by 0 bases, the J end by 7 bases, with 9 bases between. Germline assignment: CDR1 LGHDT and CDR2 YNNKEL (reference sequence). CDR3 length: 13 residues. The CDR3 spells CASSQDQGRTQYF. CDR3 coding DNA: TGTGCCAGCAGCCAAGATCAGGGGAGGACCCAGTACTTC.